This is a list of T cell receptor beta chains from one sample in a study of tumor-infiltrating lymphocytes in localized non-small cell lung cancer. Repertoires were generated with immunoSEQ multiplex PCR, while TCRdb's copy carries only in-frame clones and drops some. The table lists approximately 12,000 clones, nearly 85% of them singletons. The sample was uninvolved lung tissue not adjacent to the tumor. Source of these receptors: a human donor with non-small cell lung cancer. Each CDR3 is given with its conserved first and last residue. A D gene is named only where the DNA matches it firmly. Rows give clone size only sometimes, using once, few, many, or a class for an expanded clone.

d_call: .
v_call: TRBV19
j_call: TRBJ1-4
clone_size: .
cdr3_aa: CASKTGSATNEKLFF
cdr3_nt: TGTGCCAGTAAGACAGGCTCTGCAACTAATGAAAAACTGTTTTTT

d_call: TRBD1
v_call: TRBV2
j_call: TRBJ2-4
clone_size: .
cdr3_aa: CASSVITTGTALAKNIQYF
cdr3_nt: TGTGCCAGCAGTGTTATAACGACCGGGACAGCCCTAGCCAAAAACATTCAGTACTTC

d_call: TRBD1
v_call: TRBV7-2
j_call: TRBJ1-6
clone_size: few
cdr3_aa: CASSSTGRSSYNSPLHF
cdr3_nt: TGTGCCAGCAGCTCGACAGGGAGGAGCTCCTATAATTCACCCCTCCACTTT

d_call: .
v_call: TRBV6-6
j_call: TRBJ1-1
clone_size: once
cdr3_aa: CASSYSGGPTEAFF
cdr3_nt: TGTGCCAGCAGTTACTCGGGGGGGCCCACTGAAGCTTTCTTT

d_call: .
v_call: TRBV5-4
j_call: TRBJ1-2
clone_size: .
cdr3_aa: CASSQPVSGGYTF
cdr3_nt: TGTGCCAGCAGCCAGCCCGTATCTGGTGGCTACACCTTC

d_call: .
v_call: TRBV7-2
j_call: TRBJ1-4
clone_size: few
cdr3_aa: CASSFMGDNEKLFF
cdr3_nt: TGTGCCAGCAGCTTCATGGGGGATAATGAAAAACTGTTTTTT

d_call: .
v_call: TRBV6-5
j_call: TRBJ2-7
clone_size: .
cdr3_aa: CASSARRSSGFGQYF
cdr3_nt: TGTGCCAGCAGTGCTCGCCGGAGCTCAGGGTTCGGGCAGTACTTC

d_call: .
v_call: TRBV4-3
j_call: TRBJ1-2
clone_size: .
cdr3_aa: CASSQDRDGYGYTF
cdr3_nt: TGCGCCAGCAGCCAAGATAGGGACGGGTATGGCTACACCTTC

d_call: TRBD1
v_call: TRBV19
j_call: TRBJ1-2
clone_size: .
cdr3_aa: CASTAGGEIYGYTF
cdr3_nt: TGTGCCAGTACCGCAGGGGGAGAGATCTATGGCTACACCTTC

d_call: .
v_call: TRBV7-2
j_call: TRBJ1-1
clone_size: .
cdr3_aa: CASSPHLEAFF
cdr3_nt: TGTGCCAGCAGCCCCCATCTTGAAGCTTTCTTT

d_call: TRBD1
v_call: TRBV7-2
j_call: TRBJ1-1
clone_size: .
cdr3_aa: CASSLRTGDEAFF
cdr3_nt: TGTGCCAGCAGCTTAAGGACAGGGGACGAAGCTTTCTTT

d_call: .
v_call: TRBV19
j_call: TRBJ2-1
clone_size: once
cdr3_aa: CASSMMARSNEQFF
cdr3_nt: TGTGCCAGTAGTATGATGGCCAGGTCCAATGAGCAGTTCTTC

d_call: TRBD1
v_call: TRBV7-2
j_call: TRBJ1-1
clone_size: .
cdr3_aa: CASSLVGRGGTEAFF
cdr3_nt: TGTGCCAGCAGCTTAGTTGGCAGGGGGGGGACTGAAGCTTTCTTT

d_call: .
v_call: TRBV6-1
j_call: TRBJ2-7
clone_size: .
cdr3_aa: CASRHPGEQYF
cdr3_nt: TGTGCCAGCAGGCATCCCGGCGAGCAGTACTTC

d_call: .
v_call: TRBV14
j_call: TRBJ2-7
clone_size: few
cdr3_aa: CASSQTLLGPYYEQYF
cdr3_nt: TGTGCCAGCAGCCAAACCTTACTTGGGCCGTACTACGAGCAGTACTTC

d_call: TRBD1
v_call: TRBV2
j_call: TRBJ2-1
clone_size: .
cdr3_aa: CAGSARGRGSYNEQFF
cdr3_nt: TGTGCCGGATCGGCCAGGGGGCGCGGCTCCTACAATGAGCAGTTCTTC

d_call: .
v_call: TRBV7-2
j_call: TRBJ1-6
clone_size: .
cdr3_aa: CASSFLPGSNSPLHF
cdr3_nt: TGTGCCAGCAGCTTTTTGCCAGGTTCTAATTCACCCCTCCACTTT

d_call: .
v_call: TRBV10-1
j_call: TRBJ1-1
clone_size: .
cdr3_aa: CASSVSLQGSTEAFF
cdr3_nt: TGCGCCAGCAGTGTCTCGCTTCAGGGGAGCACTGAAGCTTTCTTT

d_call: TRBD1
v_call: TRBV7-6
j_call: TRBJ2-7
clone_size: once
cdr3_aa: CASSLGTGTGGEQYF
cdr3_nt: TGTGCCAGCAGCTTAGGCACCGGGACAGGGGGCGAGCAGTACTTC

d_call: .
v_call: TRBV7-8
j_call: TRBJ2-7
clone_size: .
cdr3_aa: CASSLGTYEQYF
cdr3_nt: TGTGCCAGCAGCTTAGGGACCTACGAGCAGTACTTC

d_call: .
v_call: TRBV11-3
j_call: TRBJ2-5
clone_size: .
cdr3_aa: CASSLDGQVETQYF
cdr3_nt: TGTGCCAGCAGCTTAGACGGACAAGTAGAGACCCAGTACTTC

d_call: .
v_call: TRBV5-6
j_call: TRBJ1-1
clone_size: once
cdr3_aa: CASSLSYTEAFF
cdr3_nt: TGTGCCAGCAGCTTAAGTTACACTGAAGCTTTCTTT

d_call: .
v_call: TRBV7-2
j_call: TRBJ1-1
clone_size: .
cdr3_aa: CASDKPGVRTEAFF
cdr3_nt: TGTGCCAGCGATAAACCAGGGGTGCGCACTGAAGCTTTCTTT

d_call: .
v_call: TRBV19
j_call: TRBJ1-5
clone_size: .
cdr3_aa: CASHKSGQIHQPQHF
cdr3_nt: TGTGCCAGTCATAAGTCGGGACAAATACATCAGCCCCAGCATTTT

d_call: .
v_call: TRBV11-2
j_call: TRBJ2-1
clone_size: .
cdr3_aa: CASSSPPRHEQFF
cdr3_nt: TGTGCCAGCAGCTCCCCCCCCAGGCATGAGCAGTTCTTC

d_call: TRBD2
v_call: TRBV4-2
j_call: TRBJ2-3
clone_size: .
cdr3_aa: CASSQDAAGGSTDTQYF
cdr3_nt: TGTGCCAGCAGCCAAGACGCGGCGGGGGGCAGCACAGATACGCAGTATTTT

d_call: .
v_call: TRBV7-2
j_call: TRBJ2-7
clone_size: .
cdr3_aa: CASSLGPGTNYEQYF
cdr3_nt: TGTGCCAGCAGCTTAGGCCCCGGGACAAACTACGAGCAGTACTTC

d_call: .
v_call: TRBV9
j_call: TRBJ1-1
clone_size: .
cdr3_aa: CASSEHRVTEAFF
cdr3_nt: TGTGCCAGCAGCGAGCACAGGGTTACTGAAGCTTTCTTT

d_call: .
v_call: TRBV30
j_call: TRBJ1-2
clone_size: medium-sized
cdr3_aa: CAWSMLGSYGYTF
cdr3_nt: TGTGCCTGGAGTATGTTAGGGAGCTATGGCTACACCTTC

d_call: .
v_call: TRBV7-2
j_call: TRBJ2-3
clone_size: .
cdr3_aa: CASSSVRLETDTQYF
cdr3_nt: TGTGCCAGCAGCTCGGTCCGACTGGAAACAGATACGCAGTATTTT

d_call: TRBD1
v_call: TRBV6-4
j_call: TRBJ1-5
clone_size: .
cdr3_aa: CARRQGGQPQHF
cdr3_nt: TGTGCCAGACGACAGGGCGGGCAGCCCCAGCATTTT

d_call: TRBD2
v_call: TRBV10-3
j_call: TRBJ2-7
clone_size: once
cdr3_aa: CAISDAGTSGPVYEQYF
cdr3_nt: TGTGCCATCAGTGATGCCGGGACTAGCGGACCGGTTTACGAGCAGTACTTC

d_call: TRBD2
v_call: TRBV7-9
j_call: TRBJ2-1
clone_size: .
cdr3_aa: CASSSGLAGGTEQFF
cdr3_nt: TGTGCCAGCAGCTCGGGACTAGCGGGGGGTACTGAGCAGTTCTTC

d_call: TRBD1
v_call: TRBV5-4
j_call: TRBJ1-5
clone_size: few
cdr3_aa: CASSSTGTGAGNQPQHF
cdr3_nt: TGTGCCAGCAGCTCAACCGGGACAGGGGCTGGTAATCAGCCCCAGCATTTT

d_call: .
v_call: TRBV7-2
j_call: TRBJ1-1
clone_size: .
cdr3_aa: CASSSAGGIAEAFF
cdr3_nt: TGTGCCAGCAGCTCCGCCGGGGGTATCGCTGAAGCTTTCTTT

d_call: TRBD2
v_call: TRBV7-3
j_call: TRBJ2-5
clone_size: .
cdr3_aa: CASSAGLAGGQETQYF
cdr3_nt: TGTGCCAGCAGCGCCGGACTAGCGGGGGGTCAAGAGACCCAGTACTTC

d_call: TRBD2
v_call: TRBV10-3
j_call: TRBJ2-3
clone_size: .
cdr3_aa: CAISSGGGTDTQYF
cdr3_nt: TGTGCCATATCTAGCGGGGGGGGCACAGATACGCAGTATTTT

d_call: .
v_call: TRBV6-1
j_call: TRBJ1-1
clone_size: few
cdr3_aa: CASSAGHLGAFF
cdr3_nt: TGTGCCAGCAGTGCCGGCCACCTAGGGGCTTTCTTT

d_call: .
v_call: TRBV4-3
j_call: TRBJ1-2
clone_size: .
cdr3_aa: CASSLDWNGYTF
cdr3_nt: TGCGCCAGCAGCCTCGACTGGAATGGCTACACCTTC

d_call: .
v_call: TRBV6-1
j_call: TRBJ2-2
clone_size: .
cdr3_aa: CASSVSPNTGELFF
cdr3_nt: TGTGCCAGCAGTGTGAGTCCTAACACCGGGGAGCTGTTTTTT

d_call: .
v_call: TRBV9
j_call: TRBJ1-1
clone_size: .
cdr3_aa: CASSPLPGEGYTEAFF
cdr3_nt: TGTGCCAGCAGCCCCCTGCCGGGAGAGGGGTACACTGAAGCTTTCTTT

d_call: .
v_call: TRBV7-9
j_call: TRBJ2-3
clone_size: .
cdr3_aa: CASSPPRNSGTDTQYF
cdr3_nt: TGTGCCAGCAGCCCCCCCCGGAACTCTGGCACAGATACGCAGTATTTT

d_call: TRBD2
v_call: TRBV11-3
j_call: TRBJ2-3
clone_size: .
cdr3_aa: CASSLLAGGVSTDTQYF
cdr3_nt: TGTGCCAGCAGCTTGCTAGCGGGGGGGGTGAGCACAGATACGCAGTATTTT

d_call: TRBD2
v_call: TRBV11-3
j_call: TRBJ2-5
clone_size: .
cdr3_aa: CASRSGLAGAETQYF
cdr3_nt: TGTGCCAGCAGAAGTGGACTAGCGGGGGCTGAGACCCAGTACTTC

d_call: TRBD2
v_call: TRBV9
j_call: TRBJ2-3
clone_size: .
cdr3_aa: CASSVRLAGGNDRADTQYF
cdr3_nt: TGTGCCAGCAGCGTACGACTAGCGGGGGGGAACGACCGAGCAGATACGCAGTATTTT

d_call: TRBD1
v_call: TRBV9
j_call: TRBJ1-5
clone_size: .
cdr3_aa: CASSPSDRGLDNQPQHF
cdr3_nt: TGTGCCAGCAGCCCTTCGGACAGGGGGCTTGACAATCAGCCCCAGCATTTT

d_call: TRBD2
v_call: TRBV19
j_call: TRBJ2-2
clone_size: few
cdr3_aa: CASSIRRRGGGSNTGELFF
cdr3_nt: TGTGCCAGTAGTATTAGGCGGCGGGGGGGCGGATCGAACACCGGGGAGCTGTTTTTT

d_call: .
v_call: TRBV13
j_call: TRBJ1-1
clone_size: .
cdr3_aa: CASSAESAEAFF
cdr3_nt: TGTGCCAGCAGTGCGGAATCTGCTGAAGCTTTCTTT

d_call: TRBD1
v_call: TRBV5-5
j_call: TRBJ2-1
clone_size: .
cdr3_aa: CASSYRDRDNEQFF
cdr3_nt: TGTGCCAGCAGCTACCGGGACAGAGACAATGAGCAGTTCTTC

d_call: .
v_call: TRBV19
j_call: TRBJ1-2
clone_size: once
cdr3_aa: CASSPGLLNYGYTF
cdr3_nt: TGTGCCAGTAGCCCAGGACTACTTAACTATGGCTACACCTTC

d_call: .
v_call: TRBV7-2
j_call: TRBJ1-2
clone_size: .
cdr3_aa: CASGWDGTNYGYTF
cdr3_nt: TGTGCCAGCGGTTGGGACGGTACTAACTATGGCTACACCTTC

d_call: .
v_call: TRBV6-1
j_call: TRBJ1-6
clone_size: .
cdr3_aa: CASSAGPYNSPLHF
cdr3_nt: TGTGCCAGCAGTGCCGGGCCGTATAATTCACCCCTCCACTTT

d_call: .
v_call: TRBV14
j_call: TRBJ2-7
clone_size: .
cdr3_aa: CASSPKGHLNSYEQYF
cdr3_nt: TGTGCCAGCAGCCCAAAAGGACACCTAAACTCCTACGAGCAGTACTTC

d_call: TRBD2
v_call: TRBV6-1
j_call: TRBJ2-4
clone_size: once
cdr3_aa: CASSASGGAGAKNIQYF
cdr3_nt: TGTGCCAGCAGTGCCAGCGGGGGGGCCGGAGCCAAAAACATTCAGTACTTC

d_call: .
v_call: TRBV7-9
j_call: TRBJ2-5
clone_size: .
cdr3_aa: CASSPTGAGGETQYF
cdr3_nt: TGTGCCAGCAGTCCCACGGGGGCCGGGGGAGAGACCCAGTACTTC

d_call: TRBD2
v_call: TRBV5-4
j_call: TRBJ2-1
clone_size: .
cdr3_aa: CASSLASGVNEQFF
cdr3_nt: TGTGCCAGCAGCTTGGCTAGCGGGGTCAATGAGCAGTTCTTC

d_call: TRBD1
v_call: TRBV9
j_call: TRBJ2-2
clone_size: .
cdr3_aa: CASSGPGQGNTGELFF
cdr3_nt: TGTGCCAGCAGCGGTCCGGGACAGGGGAACACCGGGGAGCTGTTTTTT

d_call: .
v_call: TRBV11-2
j_call: TRBJ1-2
clone_size: few
cdr3_aa: CASSLGGVLYGYTF
cdr3_nt: TGTGCCAGCAGTCTAGGGGGGGTTCTCTATGGCTACACCTTC

d_call: .
v_call: TRBV5-6
j_call: TRBJ1-1
clone_size: .
cdr3_aa: CASTEFGGTWDTEAFF
cdr3_nt: TGTGCCAGCACCGAATTCGGCGGGACATGGGACACTGAAGCTTTCTTT